A selection of T cell receptor beta chains follows, all from one sample in a study of post-analysis software for immune sequencing data. From the PCR reads, TCRdb called clonotypes with MiXCR, one entry per CDR3 protein. The sample has roughly 430,000 distinct CDR3 sequences; 30% to 40% are singletons. The sample was blood. Receptors originate from a girl aged 2-10 years with multiple sclerosis. Both conserved end residues are part of each CDR3. The order of the fields is J gene, V gene, CDR3 length, CDR3 protein.

j_gene: TRBJ2-3; v_gene: TRBV7-2; len: 15; CDR3aa: CAGSLPSGRTDTQYF
j_gene: TRBJ2-7; v_gene: TRBV7-9; len: 14; CDR3aa: CASTPTGQVDEQYF
j_gene: TRBJ2-2; v_gene: TRBV28; len: 16; CDR3aa: CASRPTSGTNTGELFF
j_gene: TRBJ1-5; v_gene: TRBV27; len: 16; CDR3aa: CASSPPPGQGFQPQHF
j_gene: TRBJ1-1; v_gene: TRBV12-3/TRBV12-4; len: 14; CDR3aa: CASSLAGSSSGAFF
j_gene: TRBJ2-7; v_gene: TRBV28; len: 18; CDR3aa: CASSLQGLGQGGAYEQYF
j_gene: TRBJ2-5; v_gene: TRBV29-1; len: 12; CDR3aa: CSVEYDEETQYF
j_gene: TRBJ1-5; v_gene: TRBV20-1; len: 14; CDR3aa: CSATGGGGNQPQHF
j_gene: TRBJ2-3; v_gene: TRBV6-5; len: 17; CDR3aa: CASSLPGQGGKADTQYF
j_gene: TRBJ1-5; v_gene: TRBV7-6; len: 15; CDR3aa: CASSLVEGGRQPQHF
j_gene: TRBJ1-4; v_gene: TRBV4-1; len: 17; CDR3aa: CASSQVSRGGTNEKLFF
j_gene: TRBJ1-5; v_gene: TRBV3-1; len: 15; CDR3aa: CASSQEPRGNQPQHF
j_gene: TRBJ2-1; v_gene: TRBV4-3; len: 14; CDR3aa: CASSRGQPLDEQFF
j_gene: TRBJ2-7; v_gene: TRBV28; len: 15; CDR3aa: CASLAGLAATYEQYF
j_gene: TRBJ2-4; v_gene: TRBV7-9; len: 14; CDR3aa: CASSLRDGRNIQYF
j_gene: TRBJ2-7; v_gene: TRBV12-3/TRBV12-4; len: 12; CDR3aa: CASSWVSYEQYF
j_gene: TRBJ2-7; v_gene: TRBV7-9; len: 13; CDR3aa: CASREAESYEQYF
j_gene: TRBJ2-3; v_gene: TRBV4-2; len: 14; CDR3aa: CASSQETFTDTQYF
j_gene: TRBJ2-6; v_gene: TRBV7-8; len: 17; CDR3aa: CASSLVWGLGGANVLTF
j_gene: TRBJ2-7; v_gene: TRBV5-1; len: 16; CDR3aa: CASSPKPQGKLYEQYF
j_gene: TRBJ2-6; v_gene: TRBV6-7; len: 16; CDR3aa: CASNSFKTSGANVLTF
j_gene: TRBJ2-5; v_gene: TRBV12-3/TRBV12-4; len: 14; CDR3aa: CASSPGQGQETQYF
j_gene: TRBJ2-1; v_gene: TRBV12-5; len: 14; CDR3aa: CASGPGQGANEQFF
j_gene: TRBJ2-1; v_gene: TRBV20-1; len: 16; CDR3aa: CSARDLGGGPLNEQFF
j_gene: NA; v_gene: TRBV4-3; len: 15; CDR3aa: CASSQEATPSYEQYF
j_gene: TRBJ2-1; v_gene: TRBV20-1; len: 15; CDR3aa: CSARTSGASYNEQFF
j_gene: TRBJ2-1; v_gene: TRBV7-9; len: 15; CDR3aa: CASSFSGATNNEQFF
j_gene: TRBJ1-1; v_gene: TRBV7-8; len: 16; CDR3aa: CASSLAGGIRNTEAFF
j_gene: TRBJ1-2; v_gene: TRBV20-1; len: 15; CDR3aa: CSATFQGGVNYGYTF
j_gene: TRBJ2-1; v_gene: TRBV5-1; len: 13; CDR3aa: CASRRGPNNEQFF
j_gene: TRBJ1-2; v_gene: TRBV6-5; len: 15; CDR3aa: CASSWDRGRDYGYTF
j_gene: TRBJ1-1; v_gene: TRBV7-8; len: 13; CDR3aa: CASSFFPMGEAFF
j_gene: TRBJ1-1; v_gene: TRBV5-6; len: 14; CDR3aa: CASSFRDMNTEAFF
j_gene: TRBJ2-1; v_gene: TRBV27; len: 15; CDR3aa: CASSSRDSIFGEQFF